The entry below gives a single T cell receptor beta chain sequence along with its context. What it binds is unknown. These data originate in a study of CD8+ T cells in alopecia areata. Study-wide context: Dosing with tofacitinib proceeded for 6 to 18 months, followed by 6 months off drug.

Treatment meaning: oral pan-JAK inhibitor, 5-10 mg twice daily. Following extraction, RNA underwent reverse transcription to cDNA, which served as the sequencing template. Profiled with immunoSEQ multiplex PCR; TCRdb holds only in-frame clones, not every one. Of roughly 100,000 clones listed, 60% are singletons. CDR1 is MNHEY, CDR2 SMNVEV, per germline (reference sequence). V was shortened by 3 bases and J by 6 bases, with 8 bases between the two germline ends. The CDR3 has 13 residues. Study-wide findings and caveats: Greater clonality was observed in lesional scalp samples, especially alopecia totalis/universalis, versus normal scalp. Numerous expanded lesional clones remained in scalp and blood during tofacitinib. The study found tofacitinib significantly decreased scalp clonality and expanded CD8+ clones among the top 100.

The sample here was CD8+ T cells sorted from blood, taken between weeks 55 and 65, from a patient treated with tofacitinib. The rearrangement links TRBV27 to TRBJ2-2; tentative D call: TRBD2 (6 bases). The sequence was collected from a human donor with alopecia areata. DNA of the CDR3: TGTGCCAGCAGTTTTCGGGGGTCCGGGGAGCTGTTTTTT. It specifies CASSFRGSGELFF.